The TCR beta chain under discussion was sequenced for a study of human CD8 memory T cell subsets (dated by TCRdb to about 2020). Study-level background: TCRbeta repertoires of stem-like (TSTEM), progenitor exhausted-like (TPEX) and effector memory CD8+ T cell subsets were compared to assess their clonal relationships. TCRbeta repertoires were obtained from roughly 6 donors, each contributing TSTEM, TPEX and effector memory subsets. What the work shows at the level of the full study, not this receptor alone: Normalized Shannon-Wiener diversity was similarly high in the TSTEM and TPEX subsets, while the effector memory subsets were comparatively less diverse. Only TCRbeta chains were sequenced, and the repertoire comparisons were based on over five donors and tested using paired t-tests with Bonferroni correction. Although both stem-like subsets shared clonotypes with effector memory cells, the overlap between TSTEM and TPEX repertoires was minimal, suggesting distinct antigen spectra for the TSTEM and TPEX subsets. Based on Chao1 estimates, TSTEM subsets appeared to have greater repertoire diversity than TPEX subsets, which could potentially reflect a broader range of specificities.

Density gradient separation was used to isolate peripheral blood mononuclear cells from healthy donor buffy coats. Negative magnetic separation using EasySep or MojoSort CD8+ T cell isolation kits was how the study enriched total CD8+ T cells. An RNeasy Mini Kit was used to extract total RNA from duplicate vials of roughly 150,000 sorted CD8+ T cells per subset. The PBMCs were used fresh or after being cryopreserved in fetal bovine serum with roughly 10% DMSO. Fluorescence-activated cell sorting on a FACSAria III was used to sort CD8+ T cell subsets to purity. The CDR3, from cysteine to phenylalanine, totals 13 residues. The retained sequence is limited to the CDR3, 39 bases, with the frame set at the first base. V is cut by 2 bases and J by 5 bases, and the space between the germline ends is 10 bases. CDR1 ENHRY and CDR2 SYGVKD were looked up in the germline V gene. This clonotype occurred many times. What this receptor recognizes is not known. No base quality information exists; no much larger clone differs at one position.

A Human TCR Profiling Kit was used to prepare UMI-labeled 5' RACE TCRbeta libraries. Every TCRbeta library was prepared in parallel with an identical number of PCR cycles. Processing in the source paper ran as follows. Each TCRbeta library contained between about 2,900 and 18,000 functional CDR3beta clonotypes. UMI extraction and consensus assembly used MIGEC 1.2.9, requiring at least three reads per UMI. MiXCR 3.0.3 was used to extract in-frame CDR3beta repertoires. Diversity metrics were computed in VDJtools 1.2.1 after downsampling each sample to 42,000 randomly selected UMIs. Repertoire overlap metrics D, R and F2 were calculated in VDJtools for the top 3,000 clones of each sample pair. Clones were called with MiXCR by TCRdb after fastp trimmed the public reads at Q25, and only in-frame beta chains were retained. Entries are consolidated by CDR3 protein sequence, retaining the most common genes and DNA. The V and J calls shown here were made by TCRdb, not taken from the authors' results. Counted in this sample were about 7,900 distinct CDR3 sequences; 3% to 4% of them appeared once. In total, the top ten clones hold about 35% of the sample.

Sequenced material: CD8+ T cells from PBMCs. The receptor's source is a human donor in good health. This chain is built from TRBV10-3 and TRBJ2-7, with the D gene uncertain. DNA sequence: TGTGCCATCAGTGAGAAGGCGGTCCACGAGCAGTACTTC. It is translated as CAISEKAVHEQYF.